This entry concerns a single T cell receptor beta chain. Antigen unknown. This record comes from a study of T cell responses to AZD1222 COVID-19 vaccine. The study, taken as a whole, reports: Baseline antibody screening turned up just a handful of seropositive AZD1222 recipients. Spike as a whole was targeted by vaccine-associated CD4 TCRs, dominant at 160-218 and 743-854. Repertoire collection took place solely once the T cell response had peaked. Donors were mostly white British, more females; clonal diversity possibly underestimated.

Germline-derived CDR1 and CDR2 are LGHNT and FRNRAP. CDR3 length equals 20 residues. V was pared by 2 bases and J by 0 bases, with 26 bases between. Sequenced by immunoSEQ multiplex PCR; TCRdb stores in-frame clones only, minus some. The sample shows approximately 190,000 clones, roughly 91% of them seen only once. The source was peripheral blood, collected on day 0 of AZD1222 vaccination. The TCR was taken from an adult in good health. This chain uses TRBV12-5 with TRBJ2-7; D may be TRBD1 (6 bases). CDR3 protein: CASGLIVAGVMTLGSYEQYF. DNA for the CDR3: TGTGCTAGTGGTTTGATTGTGGCAGGGGTCATGACGTTGGGCTCCTACGAGCAGTACTTC. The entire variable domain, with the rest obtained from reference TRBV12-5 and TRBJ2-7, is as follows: DARVTQTPRHKVTEMGQEVTMRCQPILGHNTVFWYRQTMMQGLELLAYFRNRAPLDDSGMPKDRFSAEMPDATLATLKIQPSEPRDSAVYFCASGLIVAGVMTLGSYEQYFGPGTRLTVT.